The rows below give T cell receptor beta chains drawn from one sample of a study of blood T cell repertoires in COVID-19. The assay was immunoSEQ multiplex PCR, and TCRdb's table has in-frame clones only and misses some. The sample holds approximately 100,000 clones, 65% to 90% seen once. The material sequenced was PBMCs or T cells enriched from blood (not recorded which). These receptors were obtained from a woman aged 45 to 65 who had recovered from COVID-19. CDR3s include the opening cysteine and the closing phenylalanine or tryptophan. Each record gives: clone size, J gene, D gene, V gene, CDR3 DNA, CDR3 protein. A D gene is named only where the DNA matches it firmly. Clone size is stated in some rows and not others, as once, few, many or a class when expanded.

few	TRBJ1-6	.	TRBV30	TGTGCCTGGACCTTCAATTCACCCCTCCACTTT	CAWTFNSPLHF
.	TRBJ2-4	.	TRBV19	TGTGCCACCCAGGAGAGGGGGACCAAAAACATTCAGTACTTC	CATQERGTKNIQYF
.	TRBJ2-2	.	TRBV10-1	TGCGCCAGCAGTGAACTAGTAAACACCGGGGAGCTGTTTTTT	CASSELVNTGELFF
.	TRBJ1-1	TRBD1	TRBV15	TGTGCCACCAGCAGAGACAGGGGGTTGAACACTGAAGCTTTCTTT	CATSRDRGLNTEAFF
.	TRBJ1-1	.	TRBV6-5	TGTGCCAGCAGTTACGATCGTAGAAAAGCTTTCTTT	CASSYDRRKAFF
.	TRBJ2-7	TRBD2	TRBV30	TGTGCCTGGAGTGGGGCGGGAGTCTACGAGCAGTACTTC	CAWSGAGVYEQYF
.	TRBJ1-2	TRBD1	TRBV5-1	TGCGCCAGCAGCAAGGGATACAGGGGGCCTTACTATGGCTACACCTTC	CASSKGYRGPYYGYTF
.	TRBJ1-1	TRBD1	TRBV3-1/TRBV3-2	TGTGCCAGCAGCCACTCGACAGGGGAAGCTTTCTTT	CASSHSTGEAFF
.	TRBJ1-2	.	TRBV6-5	TGTGCCAGCAGGACCACAGGGAACTATGGCTACACCTTC	CASRTTGNYGYTF
.	TRBJ2-3	TRBD1	TRBV2	TGTGCCAGCAGTGGGGGCAGGGGGTTCGCAGATACGCAGTATTTT	CASSGGRGFADTQYF
.	TRBJ2-1	.	TRBV6-5	TGTGCCAGCGGAAACGGGGAGTACAATGAGCAGTTCTTC	CASGNGEYNEQFF
.	TRBJ2-1	TRBD1	TRBV2	TGTGCCAGCGCTGGACAGGTTCCCAATGAGCAGTTCTTC	CASAGQVPNEQFF
.	TRBJ2-3	TRBD2	TRBV3-1/TRBV3-2	TGTGCCAGCAGCCAAGTGTCGCGCGGGGGGGCCTCGGATACGCAGTATTTT	CASSQVSRGGASDTQYF
.	TRBJ1-3	.	TRBV5-1	TGCGCCAGCAGCCTTTTCTCTGGAAACACCATATATTTT	CASSLFSGNTIYF
.	TRBJ1-1	.	TRBV3-1/TRBV3-2	TGTGCCAGCAGCCCCACAGGGAGGGCTGAAGCTTTCTTT	CASSPTGRAEAFF
.	TRBJ2-1	TRBD2	TRBV5-1	TGCGCCAGCAGCTTGGCCGAGGGCGGGGGGTCCCTGAGCAATGAGCAGTTCTTC	CASSLAEGGGSLSNEQFF
.	TRBJ2-6	.	TRBV28	TGTGCCAGCAGTTTATCTCTCTCTGGGGCCAACGTCCTGACTTTC	CASSLSLSGANVLTF
.	TRBJ1-2	.	TRBV4-1	TGCGCCAGCAGCCAAGTGGGGGCTGACATCCTGAGGACCTTC	CASSQVGADILRTF
once	TRBJ2-1	.	TRBV6-5	TGTGCCAGCACTCCAAGGGGGGGGACATCCGATGAGCAGTTCTTC	CASTPRGGTSDEQFF
.	TRBJ1-5	.	TRBV27	TGTGCCAGCAGTCTAGTTGGGTATAGCAATCAGCCCCAGCATTTT	CASSLVGYSNQPQHF
.	TRBJ2-3	TRBD2	TRBV29-1	TGCAGCGTTTTAAGCGGGAACACAGATACGCAGTATTTT	CSVLSGNTDTQYF
.	TRBJ1-1	TRBD1	TRBV6-5	TGTGCCAGCAGGACAGGGGGCCTGGAGACTGAAGCTTTCTTT	CASRTGGLETEAFF
.	TRBJ2-7	TRBD1	TRBV19	TGTGCCAGTAGGGGGACAGACTACGAGCAGTACTTC	CASRGTDYEQYF
.	TRBJ2-7	TRBD1	TRBV28	TGTGCCAGCACGACAGGGCCCGCCTACGAGCAGTACTTC	CASTTGPAYEQYF
.	TRBJ1-1	.	TRBV27	TGTGCCAGCATTTCATCCTGGAGCACTGAAGCTTTCTTT	CASISSWSTEAFF
.	TRBJ1-4	.	TRBV7-9	TGTGCCAGCAGCTCCACAGGGTATGGCGAAAAACTGTTTTTT	CASSSTGYGEKLFF
.	TRBJ2-5	TRBD2	TRBV5-6	TGTGCCAGCAGCCCTAGAGCGGGACGGGGAGAGACCCAGTACTTC	CASSPRAGRGETQYF
.	TRBJ2-3	.	TRBV3-1/TRBV3-2	TGTGCCAGCAGCCGTGAGACTTTATACACAGATACGCAGTATTTT	CASSRETLYTDTQYF
.	TRBJ2-2	.	TRBV11-1	TGTGCCAGCAGCTCACCGGGACTCCGGGGAGCCGGGGAGCTGTTTTTT	CASSSPGLRGAGELFF
.	TRBJ1-6	TRBD1	TRBV27	TGTGCCAGCAGAAGTAGACAGGGGGTTCGTTATAATTCACCCCTCCACTTT	CASRSRQGVRYNSPLHF
.	TRBJ1-2	TRBD1	TRBV19	TGTGCCAGTAGGTCTACAGGGGGCTCGATCTATGGCTACACCTTC	CASRSTGGSIYGYTF
.	TRBJ1-1	.	TRBV5-1	TGCGCCAGCAGCTACCAGGAGAACACTGAAGCTTTCTTT	CASSYQENTEAFF
.	TRBJ1-6	.	TRBV18	TGTGCCAGCTCGCAAGCGAGTCGTGGTTCACCCCTCCACTTT	CASSQASRGSPLHF
.	TRBJ2-7	.	TRBV27	TGTGCCAGCAGTGACAGCGAGACAAGGTTGGACGGTCAGTACTTC	CASSDSETRLDGQYF
few	TRBJ2-5	.	TRBV23-1	TGCGCCAGCAGCCCTCGCAGCAGGGGGGTACGAGAGACCCAGTACTTC	CASSPRSRGVRETQYF
.	TRBJ2-7	.	TRBV30	TGTGCCTGGAGTGCCTCCCGGGAGCAGTACTTC	CAWSASREQYF
few	TRBJ2-3	TRBD2	TRBV11-3	TGTGCCAGCAGCGTGGGACTAGCGGGAGCAGATACGCAGTATTTT	CASSVGLAGADTQYF
.	TRBJ1-6	.	TRBV27	TGTGCCAGCAGGACTAGGGGTGTTCATTCACCCCTCCACTTT	CASRTRGVHSPLHF
.	TRBJ1-5	.	TRBV5-4	TGTGCCAGCAGCTTGGGGGGGGTAAGAGGACAGCCCCAGCATTTT	CASSLGGVRGQPQHF
once	TRBJ1-1	TRBD1	TRBV28	TGTGCCAGCAGTCCGCAGGGGGCGTCGATTAGGGCTGAAGCTTTCTTT	CASSPQGASIRAEAFF
.	TRBJ1-2	TRBD1	TRBV29-1	TGCAGCGCGATTGTCCTGACAGGGGGCTTATCCTATGGCTACACCTTC	CSAIVLTGGLSYGYTF
.	TRBJ2-3	TRBD2	TRBV4-1	TGCGCCAGCAGCCGCGGGCGCCTAGCGGGAGGAACAGATACGCAGTATTTT	CASSRGRLAGGTDTQYF
.	TRBJ1-2	.	TRBV28	TGTGCCAGCAGTTACAGGAACTCTTATGGCTACACCTTC	CASSYRNSYGYTF
few	TRBJ2-7	TRBD2	TRBV7-9	TGTGCCAGCAGGGCGGCGGGAGTTATTCGGGACGAGCAGTACTTC	CASRAAGVIRDEQYF
.	TRBJ2-7	TRBD2	TRBV5-1	TGCGCCAGCAGCGGGCTAGCGGGAGAAGGAGAGCAGTACTTC	CASSGLAGEGEQYF
.	TRBJ2-5	TRBD2	TRBV4-1	TGCGCCAGCAGCCAAGATAGGGAGGGCGATGAGACCCAGTACTTC	CASSQDREGDETQYF
.	TRBJ1-3	.	TRBV20-1	TGCAGTGCTGGTCCCGCCGGGGCCATATATTTT	CSAGPAGAIYF
few	TRBJ1-1	TRBD1	TRBV7-8	TGTGCCAGCAGCTTAGGTGGGACAATACAGGGGACTGAAGCTTTCTTT	CASSLGGTIQGTEAFF
.	TRBJ1-2	.	TRBV7-8	TGTGCCAGCAGCCCGAGGGTCCACTATGGCTACACCTTC	CASSPRVHYGYTF
.	TRBJ2-1	TRBD2	TRBV28	TGTGCCAGCACCTCGGGGGGGAGGAGCGATGAGCAGTTCTTC	CASTSGGRSDEQFF
few	TRBJ1-1	.	TRBV5-6	TGTGCCAGCAGCCAAATAAGCCCTGGGGGGGCTACTGAAGCTTTCTTT	CASSQISPGGATEAFF
.	TRBJ2-5	TRBD2	TRBV6-1	TGTGCCAGCAGTGACGCTGGAGGGACTACCCAAGAGACCCAGTACTTC	CASSDAGGTTQETQYF
.	TRBJ2-4	.	TRBV11-2	TGTGCCAGCAGCTTAGCACTAGCCAAAAACATTCAGTACTTC	CASSLALAKNIQYF
.	TRBJ2-7	TRBD2	TRBV3-1/TRBV3-2	TGTGCCAGCAGCCAAGTGGGCGGGAGACCCTACGAGCAGTACTTC	CASSQVGGRPYEQYF
.	TRBJ1-5	.	TRBV19	TGTGCCAGTAGTGCTCAGAATAGCAATCAGCCCCAGCATTTT	CASSAQNSNQPQHF
.	TRBJ2-5	TRBD1	TRBV5-8	TGTGCCAGCAGCTCGGGACAGGGCGGAGAGACCCAGTACTTC	CASSSGQGGETQYF
.	TRBJ1-4	.	TRBV5-1	TGCGCCAGCAGCTTGGAGGCGACTACTAATGAAAAACTGTTTTTT	CASSLEATTNEKLFF